This T cell receptor (beta chain) came from a study of radiation and T cells in renal cell carcinoma. Study-wide points: Top tumor clonotypes rose in blood 2 weeks post-radiation, then contracted.

As for this clone: As yet, its antigen is unknown.

Clones were read by immunoSEQ multiplex PCR, and TCRdb kept only the in-frame ones, dropping some. The sample holds approximately 170,000 clones, 88% seen once. CDR3 size: 16 residues. The V end lost 4 bases, the J end lost 0 bases, and 13 bases lay between the germline ends. Germline V CDR1 and CDR2: KGHSH, LQKENI. Time point defined: blood 4 weeks post-SBRT, at nephrectomy. Sample treatment: 15 Gy SBRT to primary tumor, nephrectomy 4 weeks later. Nephrectomy followed 15 Gy stereotactic body radiation by 4 weeks. Blood was sampled at baseline, 2 weeks and 4 weeks after SBRT. The patient's renal cell carcinoma had clear cell pathology.

This TCR derives from a woman aged 45-59 years with renal cell carcinoma. The chain employs TRBV18 and TRBJ1-5; D is uncertain. The sample here was blood, taken from a patient whose treatment included radiotherapy and nephrectomy. The CDR3 protein is CASSQALGNSNQPQHF. The DNA of the CDR3 is TGTGCCAGCTCACAAGCCTTGGGAAATAGCAATCAGCCCCAGCATTTT.